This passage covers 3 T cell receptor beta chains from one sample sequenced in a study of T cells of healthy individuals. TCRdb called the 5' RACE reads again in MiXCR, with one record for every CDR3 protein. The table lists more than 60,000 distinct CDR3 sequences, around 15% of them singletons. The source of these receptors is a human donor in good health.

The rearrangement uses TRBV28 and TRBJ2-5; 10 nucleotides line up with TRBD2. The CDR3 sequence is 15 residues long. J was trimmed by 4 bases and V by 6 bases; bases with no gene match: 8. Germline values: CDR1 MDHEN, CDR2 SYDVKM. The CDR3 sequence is CASSPSSGGAETQYF. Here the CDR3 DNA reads TGTGCCAGCAGCCCCTCCAGCGGGGGGGCAGAGACCCAGTACTTC.

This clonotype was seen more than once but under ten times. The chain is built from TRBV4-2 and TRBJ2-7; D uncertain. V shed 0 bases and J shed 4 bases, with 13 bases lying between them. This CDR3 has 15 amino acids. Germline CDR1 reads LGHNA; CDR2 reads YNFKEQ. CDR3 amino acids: CASSQEASRGYEQYF. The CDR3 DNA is TGTGCCAGCAGCCAAGAAGCCTCCCGCGGATACGAGCAGTACTTC.

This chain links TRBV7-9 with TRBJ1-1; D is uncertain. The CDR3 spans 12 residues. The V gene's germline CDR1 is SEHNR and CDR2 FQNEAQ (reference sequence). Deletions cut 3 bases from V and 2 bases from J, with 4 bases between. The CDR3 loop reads CASSFSNTEAFF. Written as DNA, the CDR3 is TGTGCCAGCAGCTTCTCAAACACTGAAGCTTTCTTT.